This T cell receptor (beta chain) is from a study of OX40 agonist ivuxolimab in advanced cancers. Looking at the study overall: Ivuxolimab was an agonistic, fully human IgG2 monoclonal antibody directed against OX40 (CD134), a costimulatory receptor. The paper describes the monotherapy dose-escalation part (N ≈ 50 patients) of the phase I trial of ivuxolimab. In the dose-escalation cohort, 75% to 90% of patients were male, and the mean age was roughly 56 years with a range of roughly 20 to 79. Partial responses were achieved by three dose-escalation patients, of whom one had hepatocellular carcinoma and two had cutaneous melanoma. Prior anti-PD-1, anti-PD-L1 or anti-CTLA-4 therapy was permitted, and approximately 40% of dose-escalation patients had received checkpoint inhibitors. Of the 50 to 55 patients in dose escalation, 19 had hepatocellular carcinoma, some 15 had melanoma, 9 had renal cell carcinoma and 9 had head and neck cancer. Intravenous ivuxolimab was administered to patients every 2 weeks at six dose levels: 0.01, 0.1, 0.3, 1.5, 3 and 10 mg/kg. The point of sequencing TCRbeta in the periphery was to test whether ivuxolimab changed TCR sequence diversity and drove clonal T-cell expansion.

What the research found in general, with its limitations: The antigen specificity of the peripheral T cells that underwent clonal expansion was not determined. Low levels of normalized T-cell clonal expansion were also shown by some nonresponding patients. On average, CD8+ T cells showed more expanded clones than CD4+ T cells after ivuxolimab. In partial responders in the 0.1-3.0 mg/kg groups, normalized peripheral clonal expansion was found to be among the lowest, especially among CD8+ T cells. Clonal expansion of both CD4+ and CD8+ blood T cells was observed from baseline to week 6 at doses 0.1 to 3.0 mg/kg.

For sequencing of the TCRbeta CDR3 region, genomic DNA was extracted from the sorted cells. The immunoSEQ Assay was used to sequence the TCRbeta CDR3 regions. Imported from immuneACCESS, the table was reduced by TCRdb to in-frame sequences with V and J called. These copies leave out some clones; in studies compared against another copy, an unresolved V gene accounts for under half, and the cause of the remainder is not known. The sample table holds 83,000 or so clones, of which around 84% were seen once. The ten largest make up about 1.7% of the sample. Turning to this clone: This receptor's antigen is unknown. No base quality information exists; no much larger clone differs at one position.

CDR1 and CDR2 are drawn from the germline V gene: MNHEY, SVGAGI. V is shortened by 4 bases, J by 5 bases, and the region joining them spans 11 bases. The CDR3 starts with the cysteine, ends with the phenylalanine, and has 13 residues. Only the CDR3 region is kept as DNA, spanning 39 bases read in frame from base 1. The trial excluded patients who had a history of autoimmune disease or who were on systemic immunosuppression. Peripheral blood for TCR sequencing was collected from all dose cohorts at baseline, on cycle 4 day 1, and on cycle 7 day 1. Samples were obtained from an open-label, multicenter, first-in-human phase I dose-escalation trial of ivuxolimab. Adults with locally advanced or metastatic melanoma, renal cell, hepatocellular, or head and neck squamous cell carcinoma were enrolled in the trial. Before TCR sequencing, CD4+ and CD8+ T cells were separately sorted from peripheral blood.

The clonotype comes from an adult with an advanced solid tumor such as melanoma, head and neck, liver or kidney cancer. The rearrangement combines TRBV6-5 with TRBJ2-5; the D gene is perhaps TRBD2, from 7 matching bases. The sample consisted of CD4+ or CD8+ T cells sorted from blood, taken in a trial of the OX40 agonist ivuxolimab. The CDR3: CASSFGGRETQYF. The bases read TGTGCCAGCAGTTTCGGGGGGCGGGAGACCCAGTACTTC.